This T cell receptor (beta chain) was obtained from a study of T cell responses to AZD1222 COVID-19 vaccine. Study-level findings and limits: Baseline serostatus was positive in only a handful of AZD1222 recipients. Repertoires were collected only later (after the peak T cell response had occurred).

On this clone itself: Its cognate antigen is unknown.

This CDR3 spans 15 amino acids. V lost 5 bases to trimming and J lost 7 bases; unmatched junction nucleotides: 8. The germline V gene encodes CDR1 MDHEN and CDR2 SYDVKM. The repertoire was sequenced with immunoSEQ multiplex PCR; TCRdb's copy has only in-frame clones and lacks some. The sample lists more than 75,000 clones, 90% occurring once. Sequencing used peripheral blood, obtained 28 days after the second AZD1222 dose. V and J are TRBV28 and TRBJ1-4, with 9 bases identical to TRBD1. The sequence came from an adult who received the AZD1222 COVID-19 vaccine. As DNA, the CDR3 is TGTGCCAGCAGTCCCCCGACAGGGGGAAGTGAAAAACTGTTTTTT. Its translation is CASSPPTGGSEKLFF.